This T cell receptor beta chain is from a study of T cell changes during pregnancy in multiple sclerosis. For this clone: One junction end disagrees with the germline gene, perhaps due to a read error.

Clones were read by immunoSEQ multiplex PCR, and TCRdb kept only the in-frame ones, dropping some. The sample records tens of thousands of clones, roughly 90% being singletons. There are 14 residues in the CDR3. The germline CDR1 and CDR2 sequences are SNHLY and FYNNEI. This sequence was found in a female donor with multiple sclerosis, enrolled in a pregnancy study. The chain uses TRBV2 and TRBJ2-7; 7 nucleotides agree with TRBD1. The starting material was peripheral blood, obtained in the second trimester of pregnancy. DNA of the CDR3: TGTGCCAGCAGAGCGAGAATCTCAGGACAGGAGGTTCGGTTC. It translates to CASRARISGQEVRF.